This entry lists 20 T cell receptor beta chains sequenced from one sample in a study of blood T cell repertoires in COVID-19. TCRdb's table, derived via immunoSEQ multiplex PCR, lists solely in-frame clones and lacks some. In the table there are 300,000 to 400,000 clones, around 86% of which are singletons. Sequencing used PBMCs or T cells enriched from blood (not recorded which). The receptors come from a woman in her forties with acute COVID-19.

This chain uses TRBV10-3 with TRBJ2-7; possibly TRBD2 for D (5 bases). This CDR3 is built from 15 residues. Between the trimmed V and J ends, which lost 7 bases and 0 bases, there was a span of 16 bases. Germline V lookup: CDR1 ENHRY, CDR2 SYGVKD. The CDR3 is CAINREPGSSYEQYF. The CDR3 DNA sequence: TGTGCCATCAACCGTGAGCCGGGGAGCTCCTACGAGCAGTACTTC.

The chain combines TRBV9 with TRBJ2-5; D is perhaps TRBD1 (6 bases). CDR1 is SGDLS, CDR2 YYNGEE, per germline. Trimming took 4 bases from V and 2 from J, leaving 9 bases between them. The CDR3 spans 13 residues. DNA of the CDR3: TGTGCCAGCAGCAGGACAGCTCAAGAGACCCAGTACTTC. As protein: CASSRTAQETQYF.

The J gene is TRBJ2-7, the V gene TRBV11-2, with 7 bases lining up with TRBD1. The CDR3 runs 16 residues. Germline CDR1 SGHAT, CDR2 FQNNGV. V lost 0 bases to trimming and J lost 3 bases; unmatched junction nucleotides: 8. CDR3 coding DNA: TGTGCCAGCAGCTTAGATCCGGACAGGAGAAACTACGAGCAGTACTTC. It yields the protein CASSLDPDRRNYEQYF.

The V call is TRBV7-2, the J call TRBJ1-2; D remains ambiguous. The CDR3 consists of 15 residues. Germline V gene sequence: CDR1 SGHTA, CDR2 FQGNSA. Trimming removed 2 bases from V and 0 bases from J, with 10 bases in between. This CDR3 is CASSLFGMTNYGYTF. The CDR3 DNA is TGTGCCAGCAGCTTATTCGGTATGACTAACTATGGCTACACCTTC.

Points on this clone: Other DNA sequences in the same sample also yield this CDR3. This chain connects TRBV7-2 to TRBJ2-7; TRBD2 is a possible D gene (5 bases). Deletions cut 1 base from V and 0 bases from J, with 7 bases between. CDR3 length equals 14 residues. Germline V gives CDR1 SGHTA, CDR2 FQGNSA. Written as DNA, the CDR3 is TGTGCCAGCAGCTTAGTAGGGAGCTCCTACGAGCAGTACTTC. Protein: CASSLVGSSYEQYF.

The rearrangement uses TRBV14 and TRBJ2-1; D uncertain. Germline assignment: CDR1 SGHDN and CDR2 FVKESK. The CDR3 contains 12 residues. Trimming shortened V by 2 bases and J by 6 bases, and 5 bases separated the two germline ends. Written as DNA, the CDR3 is TGTGCCAGCAGCCAAACGCGCAATGAGCAGTTCTTC. Protein sequence: CASSQTRNEQFF. The full variable domain, in which reference TRBV14 and TRBJ2-1 provide the parts outside the CDR3, is EAGVTQFPSHSVIEKGQTVTLRCDPISGHDNLYWYRRVMGKEIKFLLHFVKESKQDESGMPNNRFLAERTGGTYSTLKVQPAELEDSGVYFCASSQTRNEQFFGPGTRLTVL.

The genes are TRBV7-9 and TRBJ2-3, with D unclear. The CDR3 extends over 13 amino acids. Between the trimmed V and J ends, which lost 5 bases and 4 bases, there was a span of 10 bases. Germline loops: CDR1 SEHNR, CDR2 FQNEAQ (reference sequence). CDR3 protein: CASSPKLPDTQYF. CDR3 DNA sequence: TGTGCCAGCAGCCCTAAACTTCCAGATACGCAGTATTTT.

This clone appeared a few times. The CDR3 bases are TGTGCCAGCAGCCTAATGACAGGGTCGTATTCACCCCTCCACTTT. It encodes CASSLMTGSYSPLHF. This rearrangement joins TRBV14 to TRBJ1-6; 7 bases are a match to TRBD1. In germline, CDR1 is SGHDN, CDR2 FVKESK. Unmatched junction bases numbered 8, after V lost 4 bases and J lost 8 bases. The CDR3 contains 15 residues.

The gene calls are TRBV7-2 and TRBJ2-2; TRBD2 agrees at 8 bases. Germline CDR1 reads SGHTA; CDR2 reads FQGNSA. Germline trimming cut 5 bases from V and 5 bases from J; bases unmatched to any gene: 10. The CDR3 totals 16 residues. This chain's CDR3 is CASSPLGGARTGELFF. The CDR3 DNA reads TGTGCCAGCAGCCCACTCGGGGGGGCCAGAACCGGGGAGCTGTTTTTT.

The V call is TRBV7-2, the J call TRBJ1-6; a weak D match, TRBD1 (5 bases). Looked up from germline, CDR1 is SGHTA and CDR2 is FQGNSA. Trimming removed 1 base at V and 2 bases at J, with 12 bases between. CDR3 size: 17 residues. The CDR3 region has the DNA TGTGCCAGCAGCTTAGGGGCAGGGTTGGCCTATAATTCACCCCTCCACTTT. Encoded protein: CASSLGAGLAYNSPLHF. The entire variable domain, with the rest obtained from reference TRBV7-2 and TRBJ1-6, is as follows: GAGVSQSPSNKVTEKGKDVELRCDPISGHTALYWYRQSLGQGLEFLIYFQGNSAPDKSGLPSDRFSAERTGGSVSTLTIQRTQQEDSAVYLCASSLGAGLAYNSPLHFGNGTRLTVT.

This rearrangement joins TRBV28 to TRBJ2-7; D possibly corresponds to TRBD1 (5 bases). The CDR3 covers 10 residues. CDR1 MDHEN and CDR2 SYDVKM come from the germline V gene. V gave up 6 bases and J gave up 7 bases, with 7 bases separating them. CDR3 region: CASSQGEQYF. Here the CDR3 DNA reads TGTGCCAGCAGCCAGGGAGAGCAGTACTTC.

This chain joins TRBV7-9 and TRBJ2-7; 14 bases agree with TRBD2. CDR1 is SEHNR and CDR2 is FQNEAQ in the germline V gene (reference sequence). There are 15 residues in the CDR3. V lost 5 bases to trimming and J lost 6 bases; unmatched junction nucleotides: 6. The CDR3 sequence: CASSPRTSGRSEQYF. The CDR3 nucleotides read TGTGCCAGCAGCCCAAGGACTAGCGGGAGGTCCGAGCAGTACTTC.

This rearrangement joins TRBV4-2 to TRBJ1-4; D is unresolved. The germline gives CDR1 LGHNA, CDR2 YNFKEQ. CDR3 length: 18 residues. The V end was cut by 0 bases, the J end by 2 bases, with 16 bases between. The CDR3 sequence: CASSQENLKQWTNEKLFF. DNA for the CDR3: TGTGCCAGCAGCCAAGAAAACTTAAAACAGTGGACTAATGAAAAACTGTTTTTT.

V usage is TRBV12-3 or TRBV12-4 and J usage is TRBJ2-6; TRBD2 matches 10 bases. J was trimmed by 17 bases and V by 2 bases; bases with no gene match: 3. The length of the CDR3 is 12 residues. The CDR3 protein is CASSLWTSGLTF. The CDR3 DNA follows: TGTGCCAGCAGTTTATGGACTAGCGGATTGACTTTC.

The CDR3 loop is CASSIDLGQGALHGTQYF. CDR3 DNA sequence: TGTGCCAGTAGTATAGATCTAGGGCAGGGGGCCCTCCACGGGACCCAGTACTTC. The rearrangement links TRBV19 to TRBJ2-5; 8 positions agree with TRBD1. The CDR3 is made up of 18 amino acids. V was pared by 0 bases and J by 7 bases, with 16 bases of the junction left unmatched. CDR1 and CDR2 from the germline V gene are LNHDA and SQIVND (reference sequence).

The chain links TRBV9 to TRBJ1-2; D uncertain. This CDR3 is 12 amino acids long. V gave up 3 bases and J gave up 12 bases, with 15 bases separating them. Germline CDR1 and CDR2: SGDLS and YYNGEE. The chain's CDR3 is CASSAPRPGDTF. CDR3 nucleotides: TGTGCCAGCAGCGCCCCAAGGCCTGGAGACACCTTC.

The chain is built from TRBV11-2 and TRBJ1-2; D call uncertain. The CDR3 consists of 13 residues. Looked up from germline, CDR1 is SGHAT and CDR2 is FQNNGV. Between the trimmed V and J ends, which lost 1 base and 8 bases, there was a span of 11 bases. CDR3 protein: CASSLGGVGGYTF. The CDR3, as DNA: TGTGCCAGCAGCTTAGGGGGAGTAGGAGGCTACACCTTC.

CDR3 bases: TGTGCCAGCAGCGGACAGGGGGTTACTGAAGCTTTCTTT. It codes for CASSGQGVTEAFF. The V gene is TRBV5-6, the J gene TRBJ1-1; 10 bases align to TRBD1. Trimming cost V 4 bases and J 5 bases; bases outside gene matches: 2. CDR3 size: 13 residues. CDR1 is SGHDT, CDR2 YYEEEE, per germline. Full variable domain (outside the CDR3, taken from reference TRBV5-6 and TRBJ1-1): DAGVTQSPTHLIKTRGQQVTLRCSPKSGHDTVSWYQQALGQGPQFIFQYYEEEERQRGNFPDRFSGHQFPNYSSELNVNALLLGDSALYLCASSGQGVTEAFFGQGTRLTVV.

V is TRBV18 and J is TRBJ1-1; possible D gene TRBD1, 6 bases. The germline V gene has CDR1 KGHSH and CDR2 LQKENI. This CDR3 comprises 15 residues. The V end was cut by 4 bases, the J end by 5 bases, with 17 bases between. The CDR3: CASSQYTHGQTEAFF. CDR3 in DNA: TGTGCCAGCTCACAGTACACGCACGGACAGACTGAAGCTTTCTTT.

The chain is built from TRBV7-2 and TRBJ2-7; D perhaps matches TRBD2 (7 bases). The CDR3 spans 13 residues. The germline V gene encodes CDR1 SGHTA and CDR2 FQGNSA. V dropped 6 bases and J dropped 3 bases, with 12 bases sitting between them. Here the CDR3 DNA reads TGTGCCAGCAGGGGCGGGGGCGACTACGAGCAGTACTTC. Its translation: CASRGGGDYEQYF.